The source of this T cell receptor (beta chain) is a study of regulatory T cells in long-lasting Graves disease. Study-wide results and limits: Persistent disease exhibited a predilection for TRBV28, TRBJ1-2 and TRBJ2-5.

Time point in this sample: newly diagnosed GD, antithyroid drugs for less than 3 months. RNA from PBMCs was the source of the TCR library. The table lists this clonotype with many counts. Its target is unknown. CDR1 is SGHAT, CDR2 FQNNGV, per germline. The V and J ends lost 1 base and 5 bases respectively, with 8 bases between them. The CDR3 extends over 13 amino acids. Arm-PCR with iRepertoire HTBI primers amplified the CDR3 regions for these TCR beta libraries. One entry per CDR3 protein results from TCRdb running MiXCR on the multiplex PCR reads. The data contain about 310,000 distinct CDR3 sequences, about a sixth of them singletons.

The sequence was collected from a female donor with Graves disease. Source: peripheral blood mononuclear cells (PBMCs), taken at new diagnosis, from a patient treated with antithyroid drugs. The V call is TRBV11-2, the J call TRBJ1-1; D ambiguous. The CDR3: CASSLAEFTEAFF. Here the CDR3 DNA reads TGTGCCAGCAGCTTAGCCGAGTTTACTGAAGCTTTCTTT.